Each of the 17 T cell receptor beta chains below was sequenced from the same sample in a study of shared clonotypes between healthy human individuals. TCRdb's copy holds only in-frame clones and misses some; the assay was immunoSEQ multiplex PCR. This sample has around 2,000,000 clones, with 85% to 95% found just once. Only CD45RO-negative cells positively selected for CCR7 counted as naive CD8 cells, so terminally differentiated effector memory CD45RA+ cells were excluded. Sample: naive CD8+ T cells sorted from blood. These receptor sequences come from a man younger than 35 in good health.

This chain joins TRBV7-6 and TRBJ2-3; D uncertain. V lost 4 bases and J lost 5, with 7 bases in between. Germline-derived CDR1 and CDR2 are SGHVS and FNYEAQ. This CDR3 is built from 12 residues. CDR3: CASSSAEDTQYF. CDR3 in DNA: TGTGCCAGCAGCTCCGCAGAAGATACGCAGTATTTT.

To note about this clone: This same CDR3 is encoded by further DNA sequences in the sample. This sequence joins TRBV5-6 and TRBJ1-6; D gene uncertain. CDR1 and CDR2 (germline): SGHDT, YYEEEE. The CDR3 covers 12 residues. The V end lost 4 bases, the J end lost 10 bases, and 9 bases lay between the germline ends. In DNA, the CDR3 is TGTGCCAGCAGCCCAGGACTGTCACCCCTCCACTTT. Translation gives CASSPGLSPLHF.

The V call is TRBV5-1, the J call TRBJ2-7, with a tentative D call TRBD1 (5 bases). V was shortened by 2 bases and J by 7 bases, with 13 bases between the two germline ends. Germline V CDR1 and CDR2: SGHRS, YFSETQ. The CDR3 has 13 residues. CDR3 sequence reads: CASSFSAQGEQYF. In DNA form, the CDR3 reads TGCGCCAGCAGCTTCTCGGCTCAGGGAGAGCAGTACTTC.

The rearrangement links TRBV7-9 to TRBJ2-1, with D possibly TRBD1 on 7 matching bases. The CDR3 runs to 15 residues. V lost 5 bases and J lost 6, with 17 bases in between. Germline-derived CDR1 and CDR2 are SEHNR and FQNEAQ (reference sequence). This CDR3 reads CASSEWGDRANEQFF. The CDR3 coding sequence is TGTGCCAGCAGCGAATGGGGGGACAGAGCCAATGAGCAGTTCTTC.

This rearrangement joins TRBV7-9 to TRBJ2-7; 7 positions match TRBD1. V lost 4 bases to trimming and J lost 3 bases; unmatched junction nucleotides: 6. Germline V gene sequence: CDR1 SEHNR, CDR2 FQNEAQ (reference sequence). The CDR3 extends over 14 amino acids. The CDR3 nucleotides read TGTGCCAGCAGCTCGACAGGGAAAGGCTACGAGCAGTACTTC. Protein product: CASSSTGKGYEQYF. The full variable domain, with the rest looked up from reference TRBV7-9 and TRBJ2-7, is DTGVSQNPRHKITKRGQNVTFRCDPISEHNRLYWYRQTLGQGPEFLTYFQNEAQLEKSRLLSDRFSAERPKGSFSTLEIQRTEQGDSAMYLCASSSTGKGYEQYFGPGTRLTVT.

The chain carries TRBV4-3 and TRBJ2-7; 7 bases align to TRBD2. Germline V lookup: CDR1 LGHNA, CDR2 YSLEER. The ends lost 1 base at V and 7 bases at J; junction bases unmatched: 10. The CDR3 contains 15 residues. The CDR3 loop is CASSQVSSGLVEQYF. DNA of the CDR3: TGCGCCAGCAGCCAAGTTTCTAGCGGCCTTGTTGAGCAGTACTTC.

The chain recombines TRBV5-1 with TRBJ1-6; 10 bases align to TRBD1. The CDR3 covers 16 residues. Germline V CDR1 and CDR2: SGHRS, YFSETQ. J was trimmed by 12 bases and V by 3 bases; bases with no gene match: 12. In DNA, the CDR3 is TGCGCCAGCAGCTGGACCGGGACAGGGGAAAAAGAACCCCTCCACTTT. Its translation: CASSWTGTGEKEPLHF.

In the case of this clone: This CDR3 is also generated by other DNA sequences in the sample. This chain links TRBV7-8 with TRBJ2-3; 12 nucleotides agree with TRBD2. With 4 bases clipped from V and 4 bases from J, the junction kept 3 bases outside the gene matches. The CDR3 has 15 amino acids. The germline CDR1 and CDR2 sequences are SGHVS and FQNEAQ. The CDR3 spells CASSSLAGGPDTQYF. CDR3 nucleotides: TGTGCCAGCAGCTCGCTAGCGGGAGGGCCAGATACGCAGTATTTT.

The rearrangement joins TRBV6-6 to TRBJ2-7, with a possible D match to TRBD2 (6 bases). V was pared by 5 bases and J by 3 bases, with 14 bases between. The CDR3 is 14 residues long. Per the germline V gene, CDR1 is MNHNY and CDR2 is SVGAGI (reference sequence). CDR3 DNA sequence: TGTGCCAGCAGTCCCGGGACTTTCGGCTACGAGCAGTACTTC. Residues: CASSPGTFGYEQYF.

This rearrangement joins TRBV7-9 to TRBJ1-1, with 9 positions matching TRBD1. This CDR3 comprises 15 residues. The trim removed 6 bases at V and 1 base at J, leaving 6 bases unmatched. Per the germline V gene, CDR1 is SEHNR and CDR2 is FQNEAQ (reference sequence). The DNA for the CDR3 is TGTGCCAGCAGTCCCTGGGACAGGGAGAACACTGAAGCTTTCTTT. Amino acids: CASSPWDRENTEAFF. The whole variable domain, remainder taken from reference TRBV7-9 and TRBJ1-1, is DTGVSQNPRHKITKRGQNVTFRCDPISEHNRLYWYRQTLGQGPEFLTYFQNEAQLEKSRLLSDRFSAERPKGSFSTLEIQRTEQGDSAMYLCASSPWDRENTEAFFGQGTRLTVV.

This chain uses TRBV7-6 with TRBJ2-1, with 11 bases identical to TRBD2. Trimming at V came to 0 bases and at J to 1 base, leaving 5 bases not matched to a gene. This CDR3 has 18 amino acids. CDR1 is SGHVS and CDR2 is FNYEAQ in the germline V gene. CDR3 nucleotide sequence: TGTGCCAGCAGCTTAGCTCTAGCGGGAGGTCTGTCCTACAATGAGCAGTTCTTC. This sequence encodes CASSLALAGGLSYNEQFF. The variable domain in full, completed from reference TRBV7-6 and TRBJ2-1, reads GAGVSQSPRYKVTKRGQDVALRCDPISGHVSLYWYRQALGQGPEFLTYFNYEAQQDKSGLPNDRFSAERPEGSISTLTIQRTEQRDSAMYRCASSLALAGGLSYNEQFFGPGTRLTVL.

The rearrangement uses TRBV11-2 and TRBJ2-7, with TRBD1 matching 9 bases. This CDR3 is 15 amino acids long. The germline gives CDR1 SGHAT, CDR2 FQNNGV. Unmatched junction bases numbered 10, after V lost 6 bases and J lost 4 bases. The CDR3 spells CASRDPGTGKYEQYF. The CDR3 DNA follows: TGTGCCAGCAGGGATCCCGGGACAGGGAAGTACGAGCAGTACTTC.

V usage is TRBV13 and J usage is TRBJ2-3; weak D call: TRBD1 (5 bases). Germline V gene data show CDR1 as PRHDT and CDR2 as FYEKMQ (reference sequence). The CDR3 has 17 residues. V was clipped by 5 bases and J by 0 bases, with 18 bases between them. In nucleotides, the CDR3 is TGTGCCAGCAGCCACCACACATGGGGCACTAGCACAGATACGCAGTATTTT. Amino acid sequence: CASSHHTWGTSTDTQYF.

Comments on this clone: At one boundary the junction diverges from the germline segment, which might be a read error. This sequence joins TRBV7-7 and TRBJ2-5; TRBD2 might be the D (6 bases). CDR3 length equals 14 residues. Germline V lookup: CDR1 SSHAT, CDR2 FNYEAQ (reference sequence). CDR3 sequence reads: CASSLVQEGETQYF. CDR3 nucleotide sequence: TGTGCTAGCAGCTTAGTTCAGGAGGGAGAGACCCAGTACTTC.

V is TRBV2 and J is TRBJ1-2; no clear D. V gave up 8 bases and J gave up 3 bases, with 10 bases separating them. Germline lookup yields CDR1 SNHLY and CDR2 FYNNEI. CDR3 length: 12 amino acids. CDR3 sequence reads: CASRPPDYGYTF. CDR3 nucleotide sequence: TGTGCCAGCCGGCCTCCGGACTATGGCTACACCTTC.

This sequence joins TRBV2 and TRBJ2-3; D perhaps matches TRBD2 (5 bases). This CDR3 is built from 16 residues. Germline CDR1 SNHLY, CDR2 FYNNEI. V was pared by 4 bases and J by 2 bases, with 16 bases between. The CDR3 sequence is CASSAAGGSSTDTQYF. In DNA, the CDR3 is TGTGCCAGCAGTGCGGCTGGCGGGTCCTCCACAGATACGCAGTATTTT.

The chain joins TRBV30 to TRBJ2-3; D is ambiguous. CDR1 GTSNPN and CDR2 SVGIG come from the germline V gene (reference sequence). The germline V and J ends were trimmed by 4 bases and 2 bases, with 7 bases remaining between them. The CDR3 loop spans 12 amino acids. The DNA of the CDR3 is TGTGCCTGGATTACGGCCACAGATACGCAGTATTTT. This translates into CAWITATDTQYF.